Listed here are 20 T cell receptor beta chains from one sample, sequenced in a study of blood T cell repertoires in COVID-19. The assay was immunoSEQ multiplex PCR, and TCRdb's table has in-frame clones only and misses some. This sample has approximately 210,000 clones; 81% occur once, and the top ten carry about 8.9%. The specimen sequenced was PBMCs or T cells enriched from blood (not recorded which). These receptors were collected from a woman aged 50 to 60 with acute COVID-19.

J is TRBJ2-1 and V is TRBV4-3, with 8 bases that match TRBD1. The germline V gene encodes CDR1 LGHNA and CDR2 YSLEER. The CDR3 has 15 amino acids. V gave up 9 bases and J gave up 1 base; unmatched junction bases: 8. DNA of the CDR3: TGCGCCAGTAATATGGACAGGGCGTCCTACAATGAGCAGTTCTTC. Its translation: CASNMDRASYNEQFF.

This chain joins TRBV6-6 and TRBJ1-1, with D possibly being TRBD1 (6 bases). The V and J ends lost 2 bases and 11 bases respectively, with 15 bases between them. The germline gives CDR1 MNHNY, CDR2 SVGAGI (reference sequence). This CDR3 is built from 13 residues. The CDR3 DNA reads TGTGCCAGCAGTTACCTCGAAGGGGGATTGGCTTTCTTT. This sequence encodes CASSYLEGGLAFF.

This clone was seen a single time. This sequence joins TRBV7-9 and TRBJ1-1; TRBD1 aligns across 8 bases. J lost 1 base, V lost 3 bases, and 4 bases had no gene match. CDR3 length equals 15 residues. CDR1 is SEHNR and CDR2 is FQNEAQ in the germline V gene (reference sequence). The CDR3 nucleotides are TGTGCCAGCAGCTTGACAGGGGTGGGGAACACTGAAGCTTTCTTT. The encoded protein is CASSLTGVGNTEAFF.

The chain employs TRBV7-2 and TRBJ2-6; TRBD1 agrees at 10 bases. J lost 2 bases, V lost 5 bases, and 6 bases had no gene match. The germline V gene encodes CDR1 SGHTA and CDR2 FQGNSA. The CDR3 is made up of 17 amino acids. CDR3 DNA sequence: TGTGCCAGCAGCAGACGGACAGGGGGAACTGGGGCCAACGTCCTGACTTTC. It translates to CASSRRTGGTGANVLTF.

In nucleotides, the CDR3 is TGTGCCAGCAGCAACAGGGGTCGAGATAACTATGGCTACACCTTC. This codes for CASSNRGRDNYGYTF. V and J are TRBV3-1 (or the pseudogene TRBV3-2) and TRBJ1-2; 7 bases line up with TRBD1. After removal of 5 bases from V and 1 base from J, the junction contained 7 bases not matched to a gene. The germline V gene has CDR1 LGHDT and CDR2 YNNKEL (reference sequence). The length of the CDR3 is 15 residues.

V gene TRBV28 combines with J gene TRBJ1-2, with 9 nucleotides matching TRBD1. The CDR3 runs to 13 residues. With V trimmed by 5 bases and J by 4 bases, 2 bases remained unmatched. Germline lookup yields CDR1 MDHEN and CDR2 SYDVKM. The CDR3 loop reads CASSTGGIYGYTF. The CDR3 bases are TGTGCCAGCAGTACAGGGGGCATCTATGGCTACACCTTC.

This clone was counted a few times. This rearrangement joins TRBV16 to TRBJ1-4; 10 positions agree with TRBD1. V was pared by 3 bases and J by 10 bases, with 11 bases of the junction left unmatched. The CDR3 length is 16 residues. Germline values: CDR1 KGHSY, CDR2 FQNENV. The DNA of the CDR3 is TGTGCCAGCAGCCAGGAGCCGGGACAGGGGATAGGAAAACTGTTTTTT. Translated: CASSQEPGQGIGKLFF.

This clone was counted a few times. The chain's CDR3 is CSVLDREASYGYTF. CDR3 in DNA: TGCAGCGTTCTGGACAGAGAGGCTAGCTATGGCTACACCTTC. The rearrangement uses TRBV29-1 and TRBJ1-2, with D possibly matching TRBD1 (6 bases). Trimming removed 5 bases from V and 4 bases from J, with 17 bases in between. Germline CDR1 SQVTM, CDR2 ANQGSEA. The CDR3 spans 14 residues. Together with reference TRBV29-1 and TRBJ1-2, the CDR3 gives the full variable domain: SAVISQKPSRDICQRGTSLTIQCQVDSQVTMMFWYRQQPGQSLTLIATANQGSEATYESGFVIDKFPISRPNLTFSTLTVSNMSPEDSSIYLCSVLDREASYGYTFGSGTRLTVV.

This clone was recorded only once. This CDR3 reads CASTMADYNSPLHF. CDR3 coding DNA: TGTGCCAGCACAATGGCGGATTATAATTCACCCCTCCACTTT. The chain carries TRBV28 and TRBJ1-6; no reliable D call. Trimming took 7 bases from V and 4 from J, leaving 11 bases between them. The CDR3 totals 14 residues. The germline V gene encodes CDR1 MDHEN and CDR2 SYDVKM.

CDR3 in amino acids: CASSPGTEYEQYF. The CDR3, as DNA: TGCGCCAGCAGCCCCGGGACTGAGTACGAGCAGTACTTC. V and J are TRBV5-1 and TRBJ2-7; TRBD2 is a possible D gene (6 bases). V lost 4 bases and J 4 bases, leaving 12 bases between the germline ends. The CDR3 runs 13 residues. Germline CDR1 is SGHRS and CDR2 is YFSETQ.

The CDR3 loop reads CASSPPGVTYEQYF. CDR3 DNA sequence: TGTGCCAGCTCACCACCGGGCGTGACCTACGAGCAGTACTTC. The J gene is TRBJ2-7, the V gene TRBV18; no reliable D call. The germline V and J ends were trimmed by 0 bases and 2 bases, with 8 bases remaining between them. The CDR3 sequence is 14 residues long. In germline, CDR1 is KGHSH, CDR2 LQKENI.

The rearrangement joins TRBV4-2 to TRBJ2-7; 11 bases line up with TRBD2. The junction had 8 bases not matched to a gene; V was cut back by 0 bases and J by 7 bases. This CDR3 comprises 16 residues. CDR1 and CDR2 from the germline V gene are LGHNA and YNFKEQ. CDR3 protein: CASSQDLSGRVWEQYF. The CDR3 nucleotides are TGTGCCAGCAGCCAAGATCTTAGCGGGAGGGTCTGGGAGCAGTACTTC.

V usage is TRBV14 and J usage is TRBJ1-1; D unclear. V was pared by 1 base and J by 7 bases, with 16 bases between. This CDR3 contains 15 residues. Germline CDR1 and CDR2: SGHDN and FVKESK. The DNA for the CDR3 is TGTGCCAGCAGCCAAGGATCCGGCGGAGTGTTTGAAGCTTTCTTT. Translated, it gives CASSQGSGGVFEAFF.

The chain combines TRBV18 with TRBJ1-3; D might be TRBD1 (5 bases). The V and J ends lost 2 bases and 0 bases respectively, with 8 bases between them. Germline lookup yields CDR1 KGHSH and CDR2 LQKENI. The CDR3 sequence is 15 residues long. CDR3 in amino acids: CASSPAGDSGNTIYF. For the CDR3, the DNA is TGTGCCAGCTCACCAGCGGGGGACTCTGGAAACACCATATATTTT.

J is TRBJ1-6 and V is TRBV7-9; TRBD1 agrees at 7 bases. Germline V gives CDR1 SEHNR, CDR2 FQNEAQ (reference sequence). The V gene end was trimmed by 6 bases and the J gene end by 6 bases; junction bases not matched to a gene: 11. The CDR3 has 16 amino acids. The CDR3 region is CASSPAGTAPNSPLHF. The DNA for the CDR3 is TGTGCCAGCAGTCCCGCCGGGACAGCTCCTAATTCACCCCTCCACTTT.

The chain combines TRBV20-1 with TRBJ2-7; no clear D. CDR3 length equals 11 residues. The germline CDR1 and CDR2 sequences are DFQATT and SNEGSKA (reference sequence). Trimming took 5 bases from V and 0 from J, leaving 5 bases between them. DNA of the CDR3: TGCAGTGCTTCCCGCTCCTACGAGCAGTACTTC. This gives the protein CSASRSYEQYF.

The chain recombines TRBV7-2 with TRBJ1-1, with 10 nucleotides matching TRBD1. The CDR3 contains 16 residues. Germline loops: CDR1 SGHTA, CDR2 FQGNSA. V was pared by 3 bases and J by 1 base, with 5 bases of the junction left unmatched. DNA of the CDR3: TGTGCCAGCAGCTTTAGACAGGGGGCAGCGAACACTGAAGCTTTCTTT. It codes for CASSFRQGAANTEAFF.

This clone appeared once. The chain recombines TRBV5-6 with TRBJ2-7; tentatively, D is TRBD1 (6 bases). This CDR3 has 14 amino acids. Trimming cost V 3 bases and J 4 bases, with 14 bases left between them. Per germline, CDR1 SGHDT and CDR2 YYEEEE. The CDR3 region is CASSSGTPGYEQYF. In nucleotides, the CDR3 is TGTGCCAGCAGCTCCGGGACACCGGGTTACGAGCAGTACTTC.

CDR3 sequence (DNA): TGTGCCAGCAGCGGCCCTTCCTCTTACGAGCAGTACTTC. Its protein is CASSGPSSYEQYF. The chain has TRBV7-2 and TRBJ2-7; D is undetermined. The germline V gene encodes CDR1 SGHTA and CDR2 FQGNSA. Trimming removed 5 bases at V and 4 bases at J, with 12 bases between. The CDR3 covers 13 residues.

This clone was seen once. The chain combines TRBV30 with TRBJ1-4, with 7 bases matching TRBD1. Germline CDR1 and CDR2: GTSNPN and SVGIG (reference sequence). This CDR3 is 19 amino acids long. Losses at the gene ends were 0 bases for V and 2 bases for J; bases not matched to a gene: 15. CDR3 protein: CAWSVLRILGQTTNEKLFF. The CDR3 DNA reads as TGTGCCTGGAGTGTACTCCGCATTTTGGGACAGACTACTAATGAAAAACTGTTTTTT.